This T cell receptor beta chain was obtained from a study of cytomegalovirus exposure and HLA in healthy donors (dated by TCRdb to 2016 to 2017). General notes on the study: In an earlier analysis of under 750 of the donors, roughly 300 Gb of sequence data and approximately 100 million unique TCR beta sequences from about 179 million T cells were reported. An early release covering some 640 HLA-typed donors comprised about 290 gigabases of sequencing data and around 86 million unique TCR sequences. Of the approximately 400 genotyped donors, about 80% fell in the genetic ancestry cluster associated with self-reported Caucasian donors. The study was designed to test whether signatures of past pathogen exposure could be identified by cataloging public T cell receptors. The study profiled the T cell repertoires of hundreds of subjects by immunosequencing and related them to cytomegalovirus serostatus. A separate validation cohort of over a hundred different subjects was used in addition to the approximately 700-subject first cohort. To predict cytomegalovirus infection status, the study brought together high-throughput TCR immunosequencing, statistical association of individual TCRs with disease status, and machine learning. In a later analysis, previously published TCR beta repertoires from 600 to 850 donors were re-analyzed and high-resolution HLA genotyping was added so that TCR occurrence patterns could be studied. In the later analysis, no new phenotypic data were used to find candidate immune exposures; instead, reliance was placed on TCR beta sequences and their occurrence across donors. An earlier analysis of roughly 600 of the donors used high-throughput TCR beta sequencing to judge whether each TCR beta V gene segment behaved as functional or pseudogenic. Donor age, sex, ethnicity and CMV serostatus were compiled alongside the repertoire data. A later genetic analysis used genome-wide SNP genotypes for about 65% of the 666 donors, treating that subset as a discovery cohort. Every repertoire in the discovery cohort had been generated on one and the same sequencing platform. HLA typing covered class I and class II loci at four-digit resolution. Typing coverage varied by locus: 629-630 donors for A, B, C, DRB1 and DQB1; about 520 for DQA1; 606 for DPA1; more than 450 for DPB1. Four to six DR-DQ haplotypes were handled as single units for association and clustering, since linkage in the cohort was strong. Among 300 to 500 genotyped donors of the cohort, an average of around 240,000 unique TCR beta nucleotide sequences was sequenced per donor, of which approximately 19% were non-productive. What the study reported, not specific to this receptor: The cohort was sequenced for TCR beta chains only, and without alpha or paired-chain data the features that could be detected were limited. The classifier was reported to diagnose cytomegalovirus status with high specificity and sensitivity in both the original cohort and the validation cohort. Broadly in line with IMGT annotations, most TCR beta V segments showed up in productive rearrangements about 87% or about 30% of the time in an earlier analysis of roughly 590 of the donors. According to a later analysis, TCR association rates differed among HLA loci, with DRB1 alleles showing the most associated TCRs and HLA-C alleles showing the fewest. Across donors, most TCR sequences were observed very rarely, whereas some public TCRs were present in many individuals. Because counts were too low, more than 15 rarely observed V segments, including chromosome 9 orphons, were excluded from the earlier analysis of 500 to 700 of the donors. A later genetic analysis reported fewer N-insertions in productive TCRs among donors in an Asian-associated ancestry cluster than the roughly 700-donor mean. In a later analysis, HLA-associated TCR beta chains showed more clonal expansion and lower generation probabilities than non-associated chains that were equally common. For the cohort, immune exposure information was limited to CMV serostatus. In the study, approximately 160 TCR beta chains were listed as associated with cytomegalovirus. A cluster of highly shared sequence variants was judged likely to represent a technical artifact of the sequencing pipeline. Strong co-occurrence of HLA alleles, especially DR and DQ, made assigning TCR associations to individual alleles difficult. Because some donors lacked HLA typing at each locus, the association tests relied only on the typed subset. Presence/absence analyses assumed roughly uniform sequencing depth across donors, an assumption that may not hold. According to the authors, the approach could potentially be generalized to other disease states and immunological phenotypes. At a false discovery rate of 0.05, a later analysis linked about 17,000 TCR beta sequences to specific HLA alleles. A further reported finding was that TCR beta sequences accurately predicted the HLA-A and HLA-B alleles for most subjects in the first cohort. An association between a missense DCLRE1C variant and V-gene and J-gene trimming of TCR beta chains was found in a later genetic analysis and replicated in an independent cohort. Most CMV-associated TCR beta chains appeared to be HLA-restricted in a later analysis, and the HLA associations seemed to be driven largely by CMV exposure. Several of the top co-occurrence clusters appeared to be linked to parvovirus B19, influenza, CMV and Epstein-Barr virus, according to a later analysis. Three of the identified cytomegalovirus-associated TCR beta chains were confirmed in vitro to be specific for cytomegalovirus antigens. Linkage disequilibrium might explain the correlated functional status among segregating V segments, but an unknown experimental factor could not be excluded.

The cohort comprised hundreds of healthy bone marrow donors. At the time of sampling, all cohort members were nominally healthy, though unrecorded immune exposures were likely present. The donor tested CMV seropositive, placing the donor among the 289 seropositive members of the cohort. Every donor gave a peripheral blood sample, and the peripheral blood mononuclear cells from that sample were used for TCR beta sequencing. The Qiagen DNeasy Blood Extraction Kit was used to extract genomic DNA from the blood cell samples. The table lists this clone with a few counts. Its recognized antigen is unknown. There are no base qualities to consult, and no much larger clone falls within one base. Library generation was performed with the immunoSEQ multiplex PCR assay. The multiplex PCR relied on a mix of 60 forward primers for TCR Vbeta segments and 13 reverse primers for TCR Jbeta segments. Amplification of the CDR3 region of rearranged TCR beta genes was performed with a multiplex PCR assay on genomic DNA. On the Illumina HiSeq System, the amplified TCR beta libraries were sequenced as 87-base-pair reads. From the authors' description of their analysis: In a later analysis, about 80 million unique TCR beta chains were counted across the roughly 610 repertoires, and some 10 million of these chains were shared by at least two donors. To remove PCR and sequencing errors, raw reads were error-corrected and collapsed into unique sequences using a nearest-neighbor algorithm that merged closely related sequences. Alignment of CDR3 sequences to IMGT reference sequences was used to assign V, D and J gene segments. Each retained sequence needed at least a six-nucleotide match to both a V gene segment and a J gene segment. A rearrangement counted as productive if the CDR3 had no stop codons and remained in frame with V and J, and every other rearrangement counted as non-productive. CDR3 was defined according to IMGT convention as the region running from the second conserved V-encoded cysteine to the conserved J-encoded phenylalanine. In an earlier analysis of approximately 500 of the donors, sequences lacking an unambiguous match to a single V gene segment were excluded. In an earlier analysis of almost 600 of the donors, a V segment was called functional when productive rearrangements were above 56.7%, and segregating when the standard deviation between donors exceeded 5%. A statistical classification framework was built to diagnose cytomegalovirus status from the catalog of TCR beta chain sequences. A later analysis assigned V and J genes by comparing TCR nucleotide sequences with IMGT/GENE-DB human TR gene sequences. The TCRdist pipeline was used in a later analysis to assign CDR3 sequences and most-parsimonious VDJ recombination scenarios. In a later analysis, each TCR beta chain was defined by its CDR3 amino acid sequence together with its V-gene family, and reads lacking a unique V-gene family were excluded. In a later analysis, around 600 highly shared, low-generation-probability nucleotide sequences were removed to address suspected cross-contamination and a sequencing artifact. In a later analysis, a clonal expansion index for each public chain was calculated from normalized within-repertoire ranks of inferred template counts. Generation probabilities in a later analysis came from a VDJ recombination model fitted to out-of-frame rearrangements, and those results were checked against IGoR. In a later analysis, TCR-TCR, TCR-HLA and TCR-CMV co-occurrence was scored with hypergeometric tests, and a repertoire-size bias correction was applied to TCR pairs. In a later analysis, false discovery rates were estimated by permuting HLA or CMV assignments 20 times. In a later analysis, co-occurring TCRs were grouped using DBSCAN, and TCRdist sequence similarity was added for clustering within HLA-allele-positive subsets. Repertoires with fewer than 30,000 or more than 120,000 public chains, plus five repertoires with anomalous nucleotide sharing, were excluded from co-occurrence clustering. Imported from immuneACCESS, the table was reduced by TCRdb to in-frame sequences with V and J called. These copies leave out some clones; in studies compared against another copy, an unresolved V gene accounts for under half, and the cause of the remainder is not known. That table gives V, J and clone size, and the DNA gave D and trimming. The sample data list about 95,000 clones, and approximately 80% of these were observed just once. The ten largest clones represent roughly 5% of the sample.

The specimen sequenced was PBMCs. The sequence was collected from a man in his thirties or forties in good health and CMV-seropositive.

Here the CDR3 is given as CASSWDRGPYGYTF. The DNA sequence is TGTGCCAGCAGTTGGGACAGGGGACCATATGGCTACACCTTC. This sequence uses TRBV28 and TRBJ1-2, and 10 junction bases match TRBD1. Via the germline V gene, CDR1 is MDHEN and CDR2 SYDVKM. V is cut back by 4 bases and J by 5 bases, with 4 bases in the junction unmatched. Inclusive of the bounding cysteine and phenylalanine, the CDR3 is 14 residues long. CDR3 DNA only is kept here, 42 bases in frame from base 1.